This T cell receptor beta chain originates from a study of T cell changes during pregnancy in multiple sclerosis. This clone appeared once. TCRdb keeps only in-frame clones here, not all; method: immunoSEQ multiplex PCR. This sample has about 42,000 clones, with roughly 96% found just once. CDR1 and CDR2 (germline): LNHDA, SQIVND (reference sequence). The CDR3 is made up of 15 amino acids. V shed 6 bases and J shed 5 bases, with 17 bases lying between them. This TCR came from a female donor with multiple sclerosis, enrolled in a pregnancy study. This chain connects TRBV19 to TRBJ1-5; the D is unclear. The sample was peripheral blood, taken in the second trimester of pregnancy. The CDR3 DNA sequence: TGTGCCAGTAGCGATGGAGCGGGAAGCCATCAGCCCCAGCATTTT. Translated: CASSDGAGSHQPQHF.